This is a list of T cell receptor beta chains from one sample in a study of cytomegalovirus exposure and HLA in healthy donors. The repertoire was sequenced with immunoSEQ multiplex PCR; TCRdb's copy has only in-frame clones and lacks some. The specimen's table records 100,000 to 150,000 clones. Sample: PBMCs. The receptors shown here come from a middle-aged woman in good health and CMV-seronegative. CDR3s include the opening cysteine and the closing phenylalanine or tryptophan. The order of the fields is D gene, V gene, J gene, CDR3 DNA, CDR3 protein. A D gene is named only where the DNA matches it firmly.

TRBD2	TRBV14	TRBJ2-5	TGTGCCAGCAGCCCGGGACTAGCGGCATCAGAGACCCAGTACTTC	CASSPGLAASETQYF
TRBD1	TRBV29-1	TRBJ1-5	TGCAGCGTCGCTGACAGGGGCAATCAGCCCCAGCATTTT	CSVADRGNQPQHF
NA	TRBV12-5	TRBJ2-5	TGTGCTAGTGGTTTGTCGGGGGTCCAAGAGACCCAGTACTTC	CASGLSGVQETQYF
NA	TRBV11-2	TRBJ2-7	TGTGCCAGCAGCCCCCTCACTACAGGGAACGGGGGGACCTCCTACGAGCAGTACTTC	CASSPLTTGNGGTSYEQYF
TRBD2	TRBV28	TRBJ2-3	TGTGCCAGCAGCCCCGTCACAGCGGGGGGGATAGATACGCAGTATTTT	CASSPVTAGGIDTQYF
NA	TRBV28	TRBJ1-5	TGTGCCAGCAGACCTTGGCAGGGAGGTCAGCCCCAGCATTTT	CASRPWQGGQPQHF
NA	TRBV27	TRBJ1-3	TGTGCCAGCAGTTTGGCCGGGGCTGGAAACACCATATATTTT	CASSLAGAGNTIYF
TRBD2	TRBV7-2	TRBJ2-3	TGTGCCAGCAGCTTAGTCGGTCCGGGGGGACGCACAGATACGCAGTATTTT	CASSLVGPGGRTDTQYF
TRBD2	TRBV5-1	TRBJ2-2	TGCGCCAGCAGCTCTTCTAGCGGTGGGAACACCGGGGAGCTGTTTTTT	CASSSSSGGNTGELFF
TRBD1	TRBV4-1	TRBJ1-6	TGCGCCAGCAGCCAAGATTCCGTGGGGGACAGGGTACGGTCACCCCTCCACTTT	CASSQDSVGDRVRSPLHF
NA	TRBV6-5	TRBJ2-7	TGTGCCAGCAGTTCGGGGGCGGGGGCCTTCTACGAGCAGTACTTC	CASSSGAGAFYEQYF
TRBD1	TRBV27	TRBJ1-2	TGTGCCAGCAGTTATGACAGGGGGCTATATGGCTACACCTTC	CASSYDRGLYGYTF
TRBD2	TRBV7-9	TRBJ2-3	TGTGCCTCAAACCTAGCGGGGGGCACAGATACGCAGTATTTT	CASNLAGGTDTQYF
TRBD1	TRBV19	TRBJ1-1	TGTGCCAGTAGTAGGGGACAGGGGGCAAGGACTGAAGCTTTCTTT	CASSRGQGARTEAFF
NA	TRBV6-1	TRBJ1-4	TGTGCCAGCAGTCTTGGACTAAATGAAAAACTGTTTTTT	CASSLGLNEKLFF
NA	TRBV5-4	TRBJ2-5	TGTGCCAGCAGCTTGTTTAGCTCCCTCCAAGAGACCCAGTACTTC	CASSLFSSLQETQYF
NA	TRBV4-3	TRBJ1-2	TGCGCCAGCAGCCAAGATATTGCAGCGAACTATGGCTACACCTTC	CASSQDIAANYGYTF
NA	TRBV5-4	TRBJ2-5	TGTGCCAGCAGCCAGCGGTTCCAAGAGACCCAGTACTTC	CASSQRFQETQYF
NA	TRBV7-9	TRBJ2-3	TGTGCCAGCAGCTTAAAGAGAACCACCACAGATACGCAGTATTTT	CASSLKRTTTDTQYF
NA	TRBV4-3	TRBJ2-3	TGCGCCAGCAGCCAAGATGGGGCAGGGAAAGATACGCAGTATTTT	CASSQDGAGKDTQYF
NA	TRBV19	TRBJ2-1	TGTGCCAGTATGGGGGACTCCGAATACAATGAGCAGTTCTTC	CASMGDSEYNEQFF
NA	TRBV10-3	TRBJ1-3	TGTGCCATCAGTGAGGGGCCCAGCTCTGGAAACACCATATATTTT	CAISEGPSSGNTIYF
NA	TRBV18	TRBJ1-3	TGTGCCAGCTCACCACAGAGGAGCTCTGGAAACACCATATATTTT	CASSPQRSSGNTIYF
NA	TRBV25-1	TRBJ1-2	TGTGCCAGCAGTGAAAATAAAGGCTACACCTTC	CASSENKGYTF
NA	TRBV6-5	TRBJ2-7	TGTGCCAGCAGTTCTCTATACGTGCAGTACTTC	CASSSLYVQYF